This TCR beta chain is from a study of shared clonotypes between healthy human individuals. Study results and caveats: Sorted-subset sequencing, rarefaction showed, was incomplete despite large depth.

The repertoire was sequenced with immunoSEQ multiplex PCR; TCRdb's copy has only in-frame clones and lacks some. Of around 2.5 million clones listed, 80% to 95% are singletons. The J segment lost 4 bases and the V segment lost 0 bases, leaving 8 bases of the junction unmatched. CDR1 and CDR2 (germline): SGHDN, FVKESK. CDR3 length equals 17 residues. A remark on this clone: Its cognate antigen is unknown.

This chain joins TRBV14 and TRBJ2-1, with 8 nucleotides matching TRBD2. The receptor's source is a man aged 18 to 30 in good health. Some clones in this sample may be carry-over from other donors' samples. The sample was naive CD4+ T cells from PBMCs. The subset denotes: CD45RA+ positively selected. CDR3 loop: CASSQDKASGPYNEQFF. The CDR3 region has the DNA TGTGCCAGCAGCCAAGATAAGGCTAGCGGGCCATACAATGAGCAGTTCTTC.